This T cell receptor beta chain was retrieved from a study of T cell responses to AZD1222 COVID-19 vaccine (dated by TCRdb to the early 2020s). Broadly, across the study: TCR sequencing covered more than 230 trial participants: 200 to 220 given two doses of AZD1222 and 26 given two doses of MenACWY control vaccine. Trial participants were enrolled by age into 18-55, 56-69 and 70-plus year subgroups, with roughly 160, 29 and 62 TCR-sequenced participants respectively. Summary of the overall study and its limitations: In the small 56-69-year group, the increase in depth fell short of significance, most likely because of low power. Reportedly, almost half of the unique spike-specific TCRs recognized epitopes lying outside the regions that are mutated in the B.1.351 and B.1.1.7 variants. A significant rise in spike-specific TCR breadth and depth was observed after two AZD1222 doses relative to day 0 and relative to MenACWY recipients. Participants were mostly white British and included more females than males, and it was suggested by the authors that clonal diversity may have been underestimated. Because no day 14 peak-response samples were available, repertoires were characterized only after the peak T cell response. Vaccine-associated CD4 TCRs spanned the whole spike protein, with dominant responses in regions 160-218 and 743-854. Conclusions about previously exposed vaccinees were limited because only 6 or 7 AZD1222 recipients were SARS-CoV-2 seropositive at baseline.

This clone was seen once. The clone's antigen remains unknown. One base away there is no much larger clone; base qualities are not given. The CDR3 regions of human TCRbeta chains were analyzed by immunosequencing. Per the source publication's procedure: TCRs in the repertoires were matched against a reference library of SARS-CoV-2-specific TCRs that had been generated with the MIRA antigen-specificity platform. Breadth was defined as the fraction of unique TCRs that were SARS-CoV-2-associated. Depth was defined as the fraction of total T cells that were SARS-CoV-2-associated. Using the MIRA data, every spike-specific TCR was mapped to the spike region that the TCR reacted to and assigned to either a CD4 or a CD8 class. Log10-transformed breadth and depth values were compared by one-way ANOVA with Sidak's multiple comparisons tests. TCRdb's version of the immuneACCESS table is confined to in-frame rearrangements and falls short of the full clone set. An unresolved V gene accounts for under half of the shortfall where checked; the remainder is of unknown origin. D and trimming come from the DNA, and the V and J calls and clone size come from that table. Across this sample there are over 150,000 clones, with approximately 92% seen only once. Around 0.97% of the sample goes to the ten largest clones.

This specimen's time point label, per the study, means: about 28 days (+/-7) after the second vaccine dose. The sample's treatment or condition label, in plain terms: meningococcal conjugate vaccine given as trial control. Vaccinee samples were obtained from the UK trials COV001 and COV002, which included a single-blind randomized controlled phase 2/3 trial of AZD1222 (ChAdOx1 nCoV-19) in healthy adults. For TCRbeta chain sequencing, PBMC samples from trial participants were taken at day 0 and at day 28 after the second dose. V is shortened by 2 bases, J by 5 bases, and the region joining them spans 15 bases. CDR1 SGHTA and CDR2 FQGNSA are derived from the germline V gene. Spanning cysteine to phenylalanine, the CDR3 consists of 15 amino acids. This entry keeps only the CDR3 DNA: 45 bases, framed from base 1.

This sequence uses TRBV7-2 and TRBJ1-1; 5 matching bases give a weak D call of TRBD1. The sequence came from an adult who received the MenACWY meningococcal vaccine as a control. The specimen comprised peripheral blood, sampled 28 days after the second dose of the MenACWY control vaccine. The CDR3 protein: CASSLSWHSGTEAFF. In nucleotide form, the sequence is TGTGCCAGCAGCTTATCGTGGCACTCAGGGACTGAAGCTTTCTTT. Joined to the reference TRBV7-2 and TRBJ1-1 proteins, this CDR3 gives the full variable domain: GAGVSQSPSNKVTEKGKDVELRCDPISGHTALYWYRQSLGQGLEFLIYFQGNSAPDKSGLPSDRFSAERTGGSVSTLTIQRTQQEDSAVYLCASSLSWHSGTEAFFGQGTRLTVV.